This T cell receptor beta chain was captured by sequencing in a study of OX40 agonist ivuxolimab in advanced cancers. For the study at large: Three partial responders included one hepatocellular carcinoma patient and two cutaneous melanoma patients.

For this clone: What it recognizes is unknown.

Study-level findings and limits: With doses of 0.1-3.0 mg/kg, partial responders showed among the lowest clonal expansion. Not determined was the antigen specificity of the expanded peripheral T cells. At 0.1 to 3.0 mg/kg and by week 6, CD4+ and CD8+ T cells in the blood had expanded clonally.

The repertoire was sequenced with immunoSEQ multiplex PCR; TCRdb's copy has only in-frame clones and lacks some. This table has about 85,000 clones, 80% to 90% appearing once. The source is an adult with an advanced solid tumor such as melanoma, head and neck, liver or kidney cancer. Material: CD4+ or CD8+ T cells sorted from blood, obtained in a trial of the OX40 agonist ivuxolimab.

Here the CDR3 reads CASSLPGQGAGNEQFF. CDR3 DNA: TGTGCCAGCAGCCTGCCGGGACAGGGGGCAGGAAATGAGCAGTTCTTC. The J gene is TRBJ2-1, the V gene TRBV9; 12 bases fit TRBD1. The germline V gene has CDR1 SGDLS and CDR2 YYNGEE. V trimming: 4 bases; J trimming: 7 bases; junction bases outside the gene matches: 9. This CDR3 spans 16 amino acids.